Reported below is one T cell receptor beta chain. What it binds is not known. This entry comes from a study of T cell repertoires in cytomegalovirus infection. Study-wide background: Public TCR beta signature analysis indicated the presence of both CMV infection and matching HLA type.

Findings and limits, study-wide: HLA-C-restricted CMV clonotypes gave the most frequent clonotype in two of eight donors.

With 6 bases removed from V and 3 bases from J, the gap between germline ends came to 14 bases. Per the germline V gene, CDR1 is KGHSH and CDR2 is LQKENI. This CDR3 spans 15 amino acids. One entry per CDR3 protein, called by TCRdb with MiXCR from the reads. The sample holds some 700,000 distinct CDR3 sequences; around 35% are singletons and the top ten take around a sixth. The sample here was cultured PBMCs, taken from culture after CMV antigen stimulation. This sequence was found in a human donor in good health (CMV status not recorded). Some clones in this sample may be carry-over from other donors' samples. The chain couples TRBV18 to TRBJ1-4; possible D gene TRBD1, 5 bases. The CDR3 region has the DNA TGTGCCAGCTCCCAAGAGACAGACCCTAATGAAAAACTGTTTTTT. It translates to CASSQETDPNEKLFF.